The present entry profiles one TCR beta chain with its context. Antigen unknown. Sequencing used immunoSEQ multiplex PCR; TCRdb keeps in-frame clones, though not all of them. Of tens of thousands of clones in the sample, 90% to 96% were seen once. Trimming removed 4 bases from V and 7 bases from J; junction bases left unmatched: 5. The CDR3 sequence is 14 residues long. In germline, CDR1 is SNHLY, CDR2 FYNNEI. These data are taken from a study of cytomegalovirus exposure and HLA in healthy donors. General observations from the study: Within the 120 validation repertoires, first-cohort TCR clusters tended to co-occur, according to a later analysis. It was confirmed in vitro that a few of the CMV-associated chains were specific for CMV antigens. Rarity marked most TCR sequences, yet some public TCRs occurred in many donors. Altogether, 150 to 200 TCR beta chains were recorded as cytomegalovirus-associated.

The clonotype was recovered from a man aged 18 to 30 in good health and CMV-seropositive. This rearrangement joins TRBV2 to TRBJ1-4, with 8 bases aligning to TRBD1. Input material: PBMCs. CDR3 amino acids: CASSGTGWSEKLFF. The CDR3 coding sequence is TGTGCCAGCAGTGGGACAGGGTGGTCTGAAAAACTGTTTTTT.